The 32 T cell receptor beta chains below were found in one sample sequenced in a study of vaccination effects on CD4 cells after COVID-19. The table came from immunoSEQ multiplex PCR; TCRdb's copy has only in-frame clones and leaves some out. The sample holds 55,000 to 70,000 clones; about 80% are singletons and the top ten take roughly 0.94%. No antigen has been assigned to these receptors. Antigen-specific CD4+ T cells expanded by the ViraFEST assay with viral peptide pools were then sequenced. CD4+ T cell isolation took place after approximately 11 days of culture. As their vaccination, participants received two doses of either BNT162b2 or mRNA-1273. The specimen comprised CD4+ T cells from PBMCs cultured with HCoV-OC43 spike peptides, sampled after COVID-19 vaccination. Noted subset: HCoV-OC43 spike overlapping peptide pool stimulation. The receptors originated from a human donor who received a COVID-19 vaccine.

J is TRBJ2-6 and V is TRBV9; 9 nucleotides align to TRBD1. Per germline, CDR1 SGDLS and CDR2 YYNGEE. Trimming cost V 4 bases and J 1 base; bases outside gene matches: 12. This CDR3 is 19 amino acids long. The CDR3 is CASSLRGWTGVSGANVLTF. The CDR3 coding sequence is TGTGCCAGCAGCCTCAGGGGGTGGACAGGGGTTTCTGGGGCCAACGTCCTGACTTTC.

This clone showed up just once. The CDR3 DNA reads as TGTGCCAGCTCACCACAGGGGCTGGAGTCACCCCTCCACTTT. Translating gives CASSPQGLESPLHF. This chain uses TRBV18 with TRBJ1-6; TRBD1 is a possible D gene (5 bases). The CDR3 has 14 amino acids. Germline assignment: CDR1 KGHSH and CDR2 LQKENI. The ends were cut back, 1 base at V and 10 bases at J, with 11 bases in the middle. The complete variable domain, with remaining parts taken from reference TRBV18 and TRBJ1-6, reads NAGVMQNPRHLVRRRGQEARLRCSPMKGHSHVYWYRQLPEEGLKFMVYLQKENIIDESGMPKERFSAEFPKEGPSILRIQQVVRGDSAAYFCASSPQGLESPLHFGNGTRLTVT.

The CDR3 spells CASSPRPGFGYTF. The CDR3 DNA reads as TGTGCCAGCAGTCCTAGACCAGGGTTCGGCTACACCTTC. The chain combines TRBV27 with TRBJ1-2, with D possibly being TRBD1 (5 bases). Trimming shortened V by 5 bases and J by 8 bases, and 15 bases separated the two germline ends. CDR3 size: 13 residues. The germline gives CDR1 MNHEY, CDR2 SMNVEV (reference sequence).

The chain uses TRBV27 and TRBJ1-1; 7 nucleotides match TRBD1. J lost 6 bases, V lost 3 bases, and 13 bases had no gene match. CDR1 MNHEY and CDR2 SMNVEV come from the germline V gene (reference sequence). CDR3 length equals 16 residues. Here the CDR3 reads CASSFWAGGPRAEAFF. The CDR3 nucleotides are TGTGCCAGCAGTTTTTGGGCAGGGGGACCCCGCGCTGAAGCTTTCTTT.

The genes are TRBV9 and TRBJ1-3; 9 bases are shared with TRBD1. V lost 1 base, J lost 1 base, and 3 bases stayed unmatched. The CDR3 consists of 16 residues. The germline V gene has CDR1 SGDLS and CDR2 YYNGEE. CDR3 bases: TGTGCCAGCAGCGTACTAGGACAGGGGTCTGGAAACACCATATATTTT. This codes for CASSVLGQGSGNTIYF.

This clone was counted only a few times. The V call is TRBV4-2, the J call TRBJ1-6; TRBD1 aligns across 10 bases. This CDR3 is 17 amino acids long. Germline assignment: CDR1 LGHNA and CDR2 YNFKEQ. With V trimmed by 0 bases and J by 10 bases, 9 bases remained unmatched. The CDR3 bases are TGTGCCAGCAGCCAAGATGGGACAGGGGTTGTTCGCTCACCCCTCCACTTT. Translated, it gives CASSQDGTGVVRSPLHF.

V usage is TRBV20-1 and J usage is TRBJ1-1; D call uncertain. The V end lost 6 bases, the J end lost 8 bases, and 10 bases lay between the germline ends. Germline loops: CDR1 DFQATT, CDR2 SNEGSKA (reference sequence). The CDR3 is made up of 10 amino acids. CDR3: CSAKSQEAFF. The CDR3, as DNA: TGCAGTGCCAAATCTCAAGAAGCTTTCTTT.

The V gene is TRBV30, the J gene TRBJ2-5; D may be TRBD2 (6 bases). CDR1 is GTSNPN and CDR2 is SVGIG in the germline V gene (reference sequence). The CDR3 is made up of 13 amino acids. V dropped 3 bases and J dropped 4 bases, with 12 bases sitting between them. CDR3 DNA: TGTGCCTGGAGGGAAAGGAGGGGAGAGACCCAGTACTTC. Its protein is CAWRERRGETQYF.

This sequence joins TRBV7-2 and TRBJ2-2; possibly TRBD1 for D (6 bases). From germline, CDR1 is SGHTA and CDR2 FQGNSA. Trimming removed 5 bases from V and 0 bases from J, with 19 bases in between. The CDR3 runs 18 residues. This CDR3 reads CASSPRPGTFTNTGELFF. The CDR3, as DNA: TGTGCCAGCAGCCCTCGTCCCGGGACATTCACGAACACCGGGGAGCTGTTTTTT.

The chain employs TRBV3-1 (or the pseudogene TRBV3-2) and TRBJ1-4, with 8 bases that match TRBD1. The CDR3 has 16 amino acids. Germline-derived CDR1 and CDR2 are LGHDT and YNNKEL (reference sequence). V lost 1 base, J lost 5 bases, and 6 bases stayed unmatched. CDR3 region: CASSQARGTGNEKLFF. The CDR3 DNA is TGTGCCAGCAGCCAAGCTAGGGGGACAGGCAATGAAAAACTGTTTTTT.

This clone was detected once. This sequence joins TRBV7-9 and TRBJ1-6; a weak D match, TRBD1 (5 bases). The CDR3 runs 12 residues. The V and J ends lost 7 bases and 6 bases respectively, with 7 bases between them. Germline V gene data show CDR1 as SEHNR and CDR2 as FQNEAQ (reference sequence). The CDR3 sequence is CASTRGNSPLHF. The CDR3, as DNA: TGTGCCAGCACGAGGGGTAATTCACCCCTCCACTTT.

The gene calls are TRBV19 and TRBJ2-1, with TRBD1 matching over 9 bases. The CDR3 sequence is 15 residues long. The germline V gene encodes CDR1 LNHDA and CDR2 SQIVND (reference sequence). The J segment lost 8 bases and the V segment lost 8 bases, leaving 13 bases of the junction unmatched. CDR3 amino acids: CASSQTGTGQYEQFF. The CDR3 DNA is TGTGCCAGTTCCCAGACCGGGACAGGGCAATATGAGCAGTTCTTC.

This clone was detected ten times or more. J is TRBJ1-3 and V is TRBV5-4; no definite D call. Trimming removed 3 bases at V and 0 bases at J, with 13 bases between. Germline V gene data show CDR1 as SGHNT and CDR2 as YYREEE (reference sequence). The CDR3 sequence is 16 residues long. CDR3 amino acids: CASSSQTVSSGNTIYF. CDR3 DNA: TGTGCCAGCAGCTCGCAGACGGTGAGCTCTGGAAACACCATATATTTT.

CDR3 in DNA: TGTGCCAGCTCAGGGCAGCCAACCTTCTCTGGAAACACCATATATTTT. Translation: CASSGQPTFSGNTIYF. V and J are TRBV18 and TRBJ1-3; D remains ambiguous. V gave up 5 bases and J gave up 0 bases, with 14 bases separating them. This CDR3 has 16 amino acids. Germline V gene data show CDR1 as KGHSH and CDR2 as LQKENI.

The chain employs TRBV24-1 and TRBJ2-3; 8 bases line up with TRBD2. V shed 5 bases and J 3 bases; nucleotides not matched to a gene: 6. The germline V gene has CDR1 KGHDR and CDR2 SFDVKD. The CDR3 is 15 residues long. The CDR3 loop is CATSGSGVLTDTQYF. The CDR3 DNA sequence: TGTGCCACCAGTGGTAGCGGGGTTTTAACAGATACGCAGTATTTT.

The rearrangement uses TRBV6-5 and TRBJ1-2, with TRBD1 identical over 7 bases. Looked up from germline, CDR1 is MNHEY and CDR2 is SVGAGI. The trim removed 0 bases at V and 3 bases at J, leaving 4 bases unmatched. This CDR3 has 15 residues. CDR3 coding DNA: TGTGCCAGCAGTTACTCGCCAGGGGGATACTATGGCTACACCTTC. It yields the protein CASSYSPGGYYGYTF.

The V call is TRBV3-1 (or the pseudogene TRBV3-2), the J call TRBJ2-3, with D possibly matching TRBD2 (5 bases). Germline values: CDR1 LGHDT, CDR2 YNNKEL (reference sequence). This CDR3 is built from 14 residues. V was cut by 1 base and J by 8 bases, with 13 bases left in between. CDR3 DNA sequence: TGTGCCAGCAGCCAAGCCCTAGGGAGAGGTACGCAGTATTTT. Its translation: CASSQALGRGTQYF.

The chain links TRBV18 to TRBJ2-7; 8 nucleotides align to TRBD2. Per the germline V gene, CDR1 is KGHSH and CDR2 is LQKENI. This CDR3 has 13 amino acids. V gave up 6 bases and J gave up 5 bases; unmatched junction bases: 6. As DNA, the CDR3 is TGTGCCAGCTCGCGATCGCGGGGGGACGAGCAGTACGTC. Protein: CASSRSRGDEQYV.

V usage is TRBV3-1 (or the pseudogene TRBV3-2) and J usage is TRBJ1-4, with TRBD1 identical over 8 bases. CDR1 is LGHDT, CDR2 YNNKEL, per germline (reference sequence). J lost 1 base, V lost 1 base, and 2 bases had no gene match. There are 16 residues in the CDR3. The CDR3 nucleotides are TGTGCCAGCAGCCAAGGAGACAGGGGAACTAATGAAAAACTGTTTTTT. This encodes CASSQGDRGTNEKLFF.

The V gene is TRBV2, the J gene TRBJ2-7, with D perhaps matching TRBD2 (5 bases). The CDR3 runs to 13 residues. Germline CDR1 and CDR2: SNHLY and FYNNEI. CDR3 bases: TGTGCCAGCAGTGGACCGATTTACGGGGTAAAGGGAGTC. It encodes CASSGPIYGVKGV.

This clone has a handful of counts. The CDR3 bases are TGCGCCAGCAGCTTGACTCCGACACAGGGGGCATGGGAGCAGTACGTC. Amino acid sequence: CASSLTPTQGAWEQYV. J is TRBJ2-7 and V is TRBV5-1; TRBD1 matches 9 bases. Trimming cost V 1 base and J 7 bases; bases outside gene matches: 12. CDR1 and CDR2 (germline): SGHRS, YFSETQ. This CDR3 spans 16 amino acids.

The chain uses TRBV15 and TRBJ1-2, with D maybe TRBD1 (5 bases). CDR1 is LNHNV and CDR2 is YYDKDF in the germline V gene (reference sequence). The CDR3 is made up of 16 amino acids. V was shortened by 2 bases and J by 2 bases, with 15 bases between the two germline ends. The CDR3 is CATSRPTGPNNYGYTF. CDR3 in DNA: TGTGCCACCAGCAGACCCACGGGACCGAACAACTATGGCTACACCTTC. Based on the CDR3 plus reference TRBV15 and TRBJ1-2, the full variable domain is DAMVIQNPRYQVTQFGKPVTLSCSQTLNHNVMYWYQQKSSQAPKLLFHYYDKDFNNEADTPDNFQSRRPNTSFCFLDIRSPGLGDTAMYLCATSRPTGPNNYGYTFGSGTRLTVV.

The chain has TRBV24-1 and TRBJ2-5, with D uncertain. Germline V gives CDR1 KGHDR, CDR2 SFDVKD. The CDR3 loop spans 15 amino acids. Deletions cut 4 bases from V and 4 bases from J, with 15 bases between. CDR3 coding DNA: TGTGCCACCAGTGACCCAACAACGACGGGAGAGACCCAGTACTTC. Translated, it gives CATSDPTTTGETQYF.

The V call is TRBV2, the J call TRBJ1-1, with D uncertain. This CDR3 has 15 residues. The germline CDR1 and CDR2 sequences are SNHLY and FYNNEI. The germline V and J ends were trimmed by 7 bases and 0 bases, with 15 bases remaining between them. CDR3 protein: CASTTQGEVNTEAFF. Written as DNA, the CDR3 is TGTGCCAGCACCACCCAAGGTGAGGTGAACACTGAAGCTTTCTTT.

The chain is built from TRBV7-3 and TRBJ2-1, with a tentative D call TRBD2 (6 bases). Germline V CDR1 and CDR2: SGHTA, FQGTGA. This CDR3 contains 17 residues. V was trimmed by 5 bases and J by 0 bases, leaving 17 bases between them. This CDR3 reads CASSARESGSSYNEQFF. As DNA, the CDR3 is TGTGCCAGCAGCGCCCGGGAGAGCGGTAGCTCCTACAATGAGCAGTTCTTC.

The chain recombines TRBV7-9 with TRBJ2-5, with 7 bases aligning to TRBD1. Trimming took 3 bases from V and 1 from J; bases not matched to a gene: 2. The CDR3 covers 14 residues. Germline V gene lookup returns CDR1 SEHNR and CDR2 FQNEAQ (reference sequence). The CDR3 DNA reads TGTGCCAGCAGCTTGGGGGACAGCCAAGAGACCCAGTACTTC. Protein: CASSLGDSQETQYF.

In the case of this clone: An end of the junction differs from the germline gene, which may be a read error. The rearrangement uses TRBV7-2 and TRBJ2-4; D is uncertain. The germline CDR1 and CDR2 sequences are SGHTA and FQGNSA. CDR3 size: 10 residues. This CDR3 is CASTPVGSDF. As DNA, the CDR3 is TGTGCCAGCACCCCCGTTGGGTCGGACTTC.

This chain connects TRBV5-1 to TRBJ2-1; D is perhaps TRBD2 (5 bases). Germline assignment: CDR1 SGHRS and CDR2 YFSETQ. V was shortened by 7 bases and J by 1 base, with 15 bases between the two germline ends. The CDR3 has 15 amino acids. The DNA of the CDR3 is TGCGCCAGCGCGGCTGGGTCGGGATCCTACAATGAGCAGTTCTTC. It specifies CASAAGSGSYNEQFF.

The CDR3 region is CASTGDRIATNEKLFF. The DNA of the CDR3 is TGTGCCAGTACGGGGGACAGGATTGCAACTAATGAAAAACTGTTTTTT. V is TRBV19 and J is TRBJ1-4; 8 bases map to TRBD1. V was pared by 7 bases and J by 0 bases, with 7 bases of the junction left unmatched. This CDR3 contains 16 residues. The germline CDR1 and CDR2 sequences are LNHDA and SQIVND (reference sequence).

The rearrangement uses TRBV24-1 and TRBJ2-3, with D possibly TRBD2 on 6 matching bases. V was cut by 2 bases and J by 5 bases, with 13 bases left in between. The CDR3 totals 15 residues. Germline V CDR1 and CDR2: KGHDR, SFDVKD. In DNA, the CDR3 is TGTGCCACCAGTGATTCGGGGGTCGGCGGAGATACGCAGTATTTT. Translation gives CATSDSGVGGDTQYF.

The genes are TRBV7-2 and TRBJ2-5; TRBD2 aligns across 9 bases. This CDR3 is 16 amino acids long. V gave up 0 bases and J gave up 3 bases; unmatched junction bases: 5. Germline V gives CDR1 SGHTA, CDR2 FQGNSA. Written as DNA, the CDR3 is TGTGCCAGCAGCTTAGCCCGGGGACTAGCTAAAGAGACCCAGTACTTC. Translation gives CASSLARGLAKETQYF.

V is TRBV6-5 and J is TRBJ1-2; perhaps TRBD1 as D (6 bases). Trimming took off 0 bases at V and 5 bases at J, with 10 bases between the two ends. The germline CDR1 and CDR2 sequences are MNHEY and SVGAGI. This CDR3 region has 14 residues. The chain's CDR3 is CASSYSSQGYGYTF. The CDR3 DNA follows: TGTGCCAGCAGTTACTCGTCCCAGGGGTATGGCTACACCTTC.